This T cell receptor (beta chain) was identified in a study of T cells in Graves' hyperthyroidism and ophthalmopathy. Findings and caveats of the study: For ophthalmopathy, model prediction preceded onset by a median 6.5 months.

CDR3 length equals 15 residues. Trimming removed 3 bases at V and 5 bases at J, with 13 bases between. RNA transcripts gave rise to amplified TCR beta CDR3 regions. HTBI primers were employed in a first-round RT-PCR of the TCR CDR3. TCRdb recomputed calls from the multiplex PCR reads with MiXCR, one row per CDR3 protein. The repertoire holds hundreds of thousands of distinct CDR3 sequences, with roughly 21% as singletons. In this sample, this clonotype turned up many times. The target antigen is unknown. The sequencing sample was made of blood. The receptor comes from a man in his forties with Graves' ophthalmopathy. The V gene is TRBV12-3 or TRBV12-4, the J gene TRBJ2-2, with no clear D. DNA of the CDR3: TGTGCCAGCAGTTTTCGGGCCCGACGAACCGGGGAGCTGTTTTTT. Its translation is CASSFRARRTGELFF.